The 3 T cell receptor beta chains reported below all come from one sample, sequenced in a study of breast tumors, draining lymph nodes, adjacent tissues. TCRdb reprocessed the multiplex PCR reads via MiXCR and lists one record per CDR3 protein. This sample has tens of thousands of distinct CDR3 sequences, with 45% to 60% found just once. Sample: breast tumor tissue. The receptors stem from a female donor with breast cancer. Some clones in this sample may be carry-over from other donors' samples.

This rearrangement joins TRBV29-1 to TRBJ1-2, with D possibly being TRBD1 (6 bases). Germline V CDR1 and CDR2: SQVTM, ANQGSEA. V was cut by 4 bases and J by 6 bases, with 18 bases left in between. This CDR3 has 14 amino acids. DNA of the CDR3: TGCAGCGTTGGGGGCGGGGGGGCGCGGAATGGCTACACCTTC. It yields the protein CSVGGGGARNGYTF.

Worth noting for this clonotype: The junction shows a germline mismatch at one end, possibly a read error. Here the CDR3 reads CSTRVGGRGTEQFF. CDR3 nucleotides: TGCAGTACTAGAGTGGGGGGCCGAGGTACTGAGCAGTTCTTC. V and J are TRBV20-1 and TRBJ2-1, with D perhaps matching TRBD1 or TRBD2 (6 bases each). The CDR3 runs 14 residues. Germline lookup yields CDR1 DFQATT and CDR2 SNEGSKA (reference sequence).

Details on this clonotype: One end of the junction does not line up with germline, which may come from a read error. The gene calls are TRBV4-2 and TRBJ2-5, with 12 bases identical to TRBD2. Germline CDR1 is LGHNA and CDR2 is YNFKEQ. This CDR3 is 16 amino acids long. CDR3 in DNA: TGTGCCGGCAGCCAAGTGACTAGCGGGGGACAAGAGACCCAGTACTTC. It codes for CAGSQVTSGGQETQYF.